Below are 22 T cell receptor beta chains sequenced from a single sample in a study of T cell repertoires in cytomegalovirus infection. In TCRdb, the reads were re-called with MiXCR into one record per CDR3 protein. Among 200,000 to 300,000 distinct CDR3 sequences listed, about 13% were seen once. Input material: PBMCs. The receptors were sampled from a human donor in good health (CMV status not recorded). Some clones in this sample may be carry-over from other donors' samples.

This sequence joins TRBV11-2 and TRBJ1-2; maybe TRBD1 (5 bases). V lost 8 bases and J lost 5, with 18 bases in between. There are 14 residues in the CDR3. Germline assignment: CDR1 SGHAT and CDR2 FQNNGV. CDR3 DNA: TGTGCCAGCTCCGGCTCCGCAGGGAAGTATGGCTACACCTTC. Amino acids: CASSGSAGKYGYTF.

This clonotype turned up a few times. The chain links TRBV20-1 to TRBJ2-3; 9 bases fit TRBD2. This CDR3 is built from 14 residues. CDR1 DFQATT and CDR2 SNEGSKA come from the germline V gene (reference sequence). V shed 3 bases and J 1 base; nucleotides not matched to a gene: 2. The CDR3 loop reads CSARQRGGTDTQYF. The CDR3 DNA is TGCAGTGCTAGGCAGCGGGGGGGCACAGATACGCAGTATTTT.

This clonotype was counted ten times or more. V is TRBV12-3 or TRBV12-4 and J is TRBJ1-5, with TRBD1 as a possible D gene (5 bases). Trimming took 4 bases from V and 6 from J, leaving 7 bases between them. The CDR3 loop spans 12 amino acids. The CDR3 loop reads CASSSGFQPQHF. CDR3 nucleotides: TGTGCCAGCAGTTCAGGGTTTCAGCCCCAGCATTTT.

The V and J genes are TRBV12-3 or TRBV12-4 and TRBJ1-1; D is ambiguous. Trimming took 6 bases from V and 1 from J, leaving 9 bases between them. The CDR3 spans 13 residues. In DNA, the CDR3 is TGTGCCAGCAGACAAACAGAGAACACTGAAGCTTTCTTT. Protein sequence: CASRQTENTEAFF.

Here the CDR3 DNA reads TGTGCCATCAGTGATTCGCAGGGCAATCAGCCCCAGCATTTT. Amino acids: CAISDSQGNQPQHF. The chain joins TRBV10-3 to TRBJ1-5; no reliable D call. CDR3 length: 14 residues. Germline CDR1 ENHRY, CDR2 SYGVKD. V was clipped by 3 bases and J by 2 bases, with 8 bases between them.

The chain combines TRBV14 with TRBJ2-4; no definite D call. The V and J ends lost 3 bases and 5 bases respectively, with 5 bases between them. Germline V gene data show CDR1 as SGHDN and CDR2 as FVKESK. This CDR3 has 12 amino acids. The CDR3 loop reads CASSQTQNIQYF. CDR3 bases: TGTGCCAGCAGCCAGACCCAAAACATTCAGTACTTC.

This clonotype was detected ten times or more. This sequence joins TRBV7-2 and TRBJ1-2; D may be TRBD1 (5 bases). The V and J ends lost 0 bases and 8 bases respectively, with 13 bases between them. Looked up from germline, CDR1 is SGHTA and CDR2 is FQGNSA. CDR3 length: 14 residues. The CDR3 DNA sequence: TGTGCCAGCAGCTTAGCGCGCGTAGCAGGGGGCTACACCTTC. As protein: CASSLARVAGGYTF.

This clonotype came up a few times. The CDR3 DNA follows: TGTGCCAGTAGTTTAAGACTAGCGGGAGGTAACAATGAGCAGTTCTTC. This encodes CASSLRLAGGNNEQFF. This rearrangement joins TRBV19 to TRBJ2-1, with TRBD2 identical over 13 bases. V lost 5 bases and J lost 5; bases outside the gene matches: 6. The CDR3 covers 16 residues. In germline, CDR1 is LNHDA, CDR2 SQIVND (reference sequence).

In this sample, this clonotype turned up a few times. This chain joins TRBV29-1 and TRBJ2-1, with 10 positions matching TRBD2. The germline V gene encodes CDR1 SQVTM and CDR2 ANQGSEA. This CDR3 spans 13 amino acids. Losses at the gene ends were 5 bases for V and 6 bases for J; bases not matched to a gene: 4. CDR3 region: CSVSGRARNEQFF. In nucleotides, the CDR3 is TGCAGCGTTAGCGGGAGGGCCCGCAATGAGCAGTTCTTC.

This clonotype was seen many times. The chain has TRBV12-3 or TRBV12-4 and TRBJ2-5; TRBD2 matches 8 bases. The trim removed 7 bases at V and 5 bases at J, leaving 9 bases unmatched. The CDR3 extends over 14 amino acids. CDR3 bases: TGTGCCAGCACCTATGCGGGGGGCGGCGAGACCCAGTACTTC. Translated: CASTYAGGGETQYF.

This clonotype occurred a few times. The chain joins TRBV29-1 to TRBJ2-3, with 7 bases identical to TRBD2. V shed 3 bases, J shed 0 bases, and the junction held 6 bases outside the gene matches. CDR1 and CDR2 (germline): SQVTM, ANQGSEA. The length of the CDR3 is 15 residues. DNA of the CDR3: TGCAGCGTTGACCGACCGGGAGGTAGCACAGATACGCAGTATTTT. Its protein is CSVDRPGGSTDTQYF.

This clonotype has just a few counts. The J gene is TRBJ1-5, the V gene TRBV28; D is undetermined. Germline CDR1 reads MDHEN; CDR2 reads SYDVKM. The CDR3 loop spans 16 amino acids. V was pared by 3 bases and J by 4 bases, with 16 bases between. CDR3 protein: CASSFGGPGMNQPQHF. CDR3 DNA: TGTGCCAGCAGTTTTGGAGGACCGGGGATGAATCAGCCCCAGCATTTT.

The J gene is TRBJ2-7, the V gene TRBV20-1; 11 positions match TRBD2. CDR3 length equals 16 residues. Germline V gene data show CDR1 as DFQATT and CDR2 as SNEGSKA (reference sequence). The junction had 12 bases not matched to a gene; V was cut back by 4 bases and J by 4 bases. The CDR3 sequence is CSATATGLAGYYEQYF. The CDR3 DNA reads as TGCAGTGCTACCGCTACTGGACTAGCGGGTTATTACGAGCAGTACTTC.

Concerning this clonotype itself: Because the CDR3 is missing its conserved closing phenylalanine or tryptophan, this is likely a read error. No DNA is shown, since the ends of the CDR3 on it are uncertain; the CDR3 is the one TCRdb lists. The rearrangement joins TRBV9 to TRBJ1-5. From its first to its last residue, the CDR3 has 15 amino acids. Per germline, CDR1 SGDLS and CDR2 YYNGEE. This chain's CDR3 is CASSVDGSGNQPQHS.

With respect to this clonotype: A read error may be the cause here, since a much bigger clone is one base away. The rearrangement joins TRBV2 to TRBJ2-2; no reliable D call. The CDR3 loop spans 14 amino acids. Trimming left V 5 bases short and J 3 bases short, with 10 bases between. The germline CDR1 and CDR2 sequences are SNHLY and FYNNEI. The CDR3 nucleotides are TGTGCCAGCAGTATAAGAGAGGACACCGGGGAGCTGTTTTTT. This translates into CASSIREDTGELFF.

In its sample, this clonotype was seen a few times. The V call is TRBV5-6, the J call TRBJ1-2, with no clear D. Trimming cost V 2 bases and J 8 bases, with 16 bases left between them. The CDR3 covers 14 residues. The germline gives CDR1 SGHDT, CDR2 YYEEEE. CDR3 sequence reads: CASSFRGRDWGYTF. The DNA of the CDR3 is TGTGCCAGCAGCTTCAGAGGAAGGGATTGGGGCTACACCTTC.

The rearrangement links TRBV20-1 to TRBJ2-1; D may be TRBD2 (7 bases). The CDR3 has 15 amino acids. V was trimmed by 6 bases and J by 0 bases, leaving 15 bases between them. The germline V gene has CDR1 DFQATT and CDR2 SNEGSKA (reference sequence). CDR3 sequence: CSAQGGGSSYNEQFF. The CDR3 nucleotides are TGCAGTGCCCAGGGAGGGGGGAGCTCCTACAATGAGCAGTTCTTC.

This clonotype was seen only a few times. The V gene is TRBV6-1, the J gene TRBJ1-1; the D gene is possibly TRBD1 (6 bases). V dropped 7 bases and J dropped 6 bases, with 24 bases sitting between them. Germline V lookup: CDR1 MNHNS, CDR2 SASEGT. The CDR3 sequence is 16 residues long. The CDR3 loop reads CASKGGPGFLAAEAFF. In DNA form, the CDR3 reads TGTGCCAGCAAGGGGGGTCCCGGGTTCTTAGCCGCTGAAGCTTTCTTT.

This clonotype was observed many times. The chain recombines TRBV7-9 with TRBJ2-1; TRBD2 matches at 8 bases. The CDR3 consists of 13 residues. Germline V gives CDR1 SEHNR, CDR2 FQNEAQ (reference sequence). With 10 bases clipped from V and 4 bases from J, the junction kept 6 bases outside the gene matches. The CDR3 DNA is TGTGCCACCAAACAGCGGGAGTACAATGAGCAGTTCTTC. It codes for CATKQREYNEQFF.

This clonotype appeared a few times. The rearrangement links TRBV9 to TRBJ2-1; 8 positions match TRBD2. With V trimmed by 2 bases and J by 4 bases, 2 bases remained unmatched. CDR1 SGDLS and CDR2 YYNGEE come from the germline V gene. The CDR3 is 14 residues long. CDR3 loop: CASSVSSGYNEQFF. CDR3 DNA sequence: TGTGCCAGCAGCGTGTCTAGCGGGTACAATGAGCAGTTCTTC.

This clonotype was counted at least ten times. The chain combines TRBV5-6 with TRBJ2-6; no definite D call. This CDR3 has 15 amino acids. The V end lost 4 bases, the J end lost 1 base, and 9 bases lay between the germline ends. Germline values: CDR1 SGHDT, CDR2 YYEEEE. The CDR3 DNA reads TGTGCCAGCAGCCGGACCGGTTCTGGGGCCAACGTCCTGACTTTC. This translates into CASSRTGSGANVLTF.

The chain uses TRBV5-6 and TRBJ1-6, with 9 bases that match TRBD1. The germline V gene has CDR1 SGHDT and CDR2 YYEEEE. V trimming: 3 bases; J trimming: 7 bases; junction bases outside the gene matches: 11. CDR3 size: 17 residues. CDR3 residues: CASSSRPQGARNSPLHF. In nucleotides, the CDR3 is TGTGCCAGCAGCTCTCGTCCACAGGGGGCCAGGAATTCACCCCTCCACTTT.